These 22 T cell receptor beta chains came from one sample sequenced in a study of blood T cells in healthy people across ages. Alongside a J-beta primer mix, a sample-barcoded 5' primer served in a second PCR lasting roughly 6 to 11 cycles. MiXCR was run by TCRdb on the 5' RACE reads, yielding one entry per CDR3 protein. The sample yields about 1,500,000 distinct CDR3 sequences, approximately 28% seen once. The sequencing sample was made of blood. Receptors were obtained from a woman younger than 45 in good health.

This clonotype was found a few times. The gene calls are TRBV10-1 and TRBJ2-3, with 7 bases identical to TRBD1. Germline V gene data show CDR1 as WNHNN and CDR2 as SYGVQD (reference sequence). V lost 2 bases, J lost 2 bases, and 4 bases stayed unmatched. This CDR3 is built from 15 residues. The CDR3 loop reads CASSEKGAYTDTQYF. The CDR3 DNA sequence: TGCGCCAGCAGTGAGAAGGGGGCTTACACAGATACGCAGTATTTT.

This clonotype turned up a few times. The rearrangement uses TRBV20-1 and TRBJ1-6, with TRBD1 as a possible D gene (5 bases). The CDR3 has 13 residues. V was shortened by 1 base and J by 8 bases, with 9 bases between the two germline ends. The V gene's germline CDR1 is DFQATT and CDR2 SNEGSKA (reference sequence). CDR3 sequence (DNA): TGCAGTGCTAGAGGGGGCTCGGATTCACCCCTCCACTTT. Encoded protein: CSARGGSDSPLHF.

The chain uses TRBV28 and TRBJ2-7, with D possibly TRBD2 on 6 matching bases. The length of the CDR3 is 13 residues. CDR1 MDHEN and CDR2 SYDVKM come from the germline V gene. V lost 10 bases, J lost 6 bases, and 19 bases lay in between. CDR3 in DNA: TGTGCCACCGGGACTTCTTCTAGGCCCGAGCAGTACTTC. It is translated as CATGTSSRPEQYF.

The chain recombines TRBV6-5 with TRBJ1-5; 11 bases agree with TRBD1. Germline V lookup: CDR1 MNHEY, CDR2 SVGAGI. The CDR3 contains 16 residues. V trimming: 5 bases; J trimming: 4 bases; junction bases outside the gene matches: 7. CDR3 region: CASSPQDRGRNQPQHF. The CDR3 coding sequence is TGTGCCAGCAGTCCACAGGACAGGGGGCGGAATCAGCCCCAGCATTTT.

This clonotype was seen repeatedly, ten times or more. This chain uses TRBV7-3 with TRBJ2-1; TRBD1 might be the D (5 bases). Between the trimmed V and J ends, which lost 5 bases and 5 bases, there was a span of 22 bases. The CDR3 runs 17 residues. CDR1 and CDR2 (germline): SGHTA, FQGTGA. CDR3: CASSANQGLVADNEQFF. The CDR3, as DNA: TGTGCCAGCAGCGCAAATCAGGGATTGGTTGCGGACAATGAGCAGTTCTTC.

The rearrangement joins TRBV27 to TRBJ2-7; 10 bases are a match to TRBD2. CDR3 size: 16 residues. CDR1 and CDR2 (germline): MNHEY, SMNVEV (reference sequence). V was pared by 3 bases and J by 6 bases, with 11 bases of the junction left unmatched. The CDR3 is CASSFLIAGGGAEQYF. The DNA of the CDR3 is TGTGCCAGCAGTTTTCTCATAGCGGGGGGCGGGGCCGAGCAGTACTTC.

V is TRBV6-2 or TRBV6-3 and J is TRBJ2-7, with 7 bases matching TRBD2. CDR1 MNHEY and CDR2 SVGEGT come from the germline V gene. Trimming removed 2 bases from V and 6 bases from J; junction bases left unmatched: 7. This CDR3 contains 14 residues. The CDR3 DNA is TGTGCCAGCAGTTACCCCAGCGGGAAGTTCGAGCAGTACTTC. Residues: CASSYPSGKFEQYF.

The table lists this clonotype with many counts. This chain links TRBV5-1 with TRBJ2-1, with D perhaps TRBD1 (6 bases). The germline V gene has CDR1 SGHRS and CDR2 YFSETQ. The CDR3 extends over 12 amino acids. V lost 3 bases and J 11 bases, leaving 12 bases between the germline ends. The CDR3 DNA follows: TGCGCCAGCAGCTCAGACAGGTGGAAGCAGTTCTTC. As protein: CASSSDRWKQFF.

At least ten counts were recorded for this clonotype. CDR3 region: CSAREGHRMNEQYF. In DNA form, the CDR3 reads TGCAGTGCTAGAGAGGGACACCGCATGAACGAGCAGTACTTC. This chain links TRBV20-1 with TRBJ2-7, with TRBD1 as a possible D gene (6 bases). CDR1 and CDR2 (germline): DFQATT, SNEGSKA (reference sequence). V was clipped by 0 bases and J by 5 bases, with 14 bases between them. CDR3 size: 14 residues.

This clonotype was picked up a small number of times. The V gene is TRBV24-1, the J gene TRBJ2-7; 13 bases are a match to TRBD2. Germline V CDR1 and CDR2: KGHDR, SFDVKD. The V segment lost 4 bases and the J segment 6 bases; nucleotides outside the gene matches: 5. The CDR3 loop spans 15 amino acids. The CDR3 loop reads CATSEPGLAGIEQYF. CDR3 nucleotides: TGTGCCACCAGTGAACCGGGACTAGCGGGAATCGAGCAGTACTTC.

This clonotype was detected only a few times. The V call is TRBV5-1, the J call TRBJ2-5, with 7 bases identical to TRBD1. The CDR3 contains 14 residues. CDR1 and CDR2 (germline): SGHRS, YFSETQ. Trimming took 2 bases from V and 4 from J; bases not matched to a gene: 5. The CDR3 DNA reads TGCGCCAGCAGCTTAGGGGGCTATCGAGAGACCCAGTACTTC. Protein product: CASSLGGYRETQYF.

This clonotype was observed many times. The chain employs TRBV12-3 or TRBV12-4 and TRBJ1-5; D might be TRBD1 (5 bases). V was pared by 3 bases and J by 7 bases, with 16 bases between. The CDR3 sequence is 15 residues long. CDR3 coding DNA: TGTGCCAGCAGTTTCTTAGGCAGCAAGGGGCAGCCCCAGCATTTT. This encodes CASSFLGSKGQPQHF.

This clonotype was found a few times. The rearrangement uses TRBV5-5 and TRBJ1-2; tentative D call: TRBD1 (5 bases). Germline V gene data show CDR1 as SGHKS and CDR2 as YYEKEE (reference sequence). Trimming left V 0 bases short and J 4 bases short, with 13 bases between. The CDR3 runs to 15 residues. CDR3 in DNA: TGTGCCAGCAGCTTGGGAGTGGGGCGCAGCTATGGCTACACCTTC. Translated, it gives CASSLGVGRSYGYTF.

This clonotype was counted many times. The chain joins TRBV6-5 to TRBJ2-7, with 8 bases that match TRBD1. V dropped 5 bases and J dropped 1; count of bases not matched to a gene: 4. The CDR3 runs 14 residues. The germline V gene has CDR1 MNHEY and CDR2 SVGAGI. The CDR3 DNA sequence: TGTGCCAGCAGTGGGACAGGTTCATCCTACGAGCAGTACTTC. Translating it yields CASSGTGSSYEQYF.

This clonotype was counted only a few times. The junction differs from germline at one of its ends, possibly a read error. V usage is TRBV11-2 and J usage is TRBJ2-7; D call uncertain. This CDR3 is 15 amino acids long. Germline V gene sequence: CDR1 SGHAT, CDR2 FQNNGV. The CDR3 DNA is TGTGCCAGCAGCCCAGCGATGGAGAGCTCCTACGGGCAGTACTTC. Protein product: CASSPAMESSYGQYF.

This clonotype was detected only a few times. This chain's CDR3 is CASSQENAYGYTF. CDR3 DNA sequence: TGCGCCAGCAGCCAAGAAAACGCTTATGGCTACACCTTC. The gene calls are TRBV4-1 and TRBJ1-2; the D is unclear. V gave up 0 bases and J gave up 5 bases, with 7 bases separating them. The CDR3 spans 13 residues. Germline-derived CDR1 and CDR2 are MGHRA and YSYEKL.

This chain joins TRBV4-1 and TRBJ1-5; D remains ambiguous. Germline V gives CDR1 MGHRA, CDR2 YSYEKL. The CDR3 is 20 amino acids. Trimming shortened V by 0 bases and J by 2 bases, and 23 bases separated the two germline ends. CDR3 sequence (DNA): TGCGCCAGCAGCCAAGATCAGCCGGGTTTGATTACTGTGGGCAATCAGCCCCAGCATTTT. Translating gives CASSQDQPGLITVGNQPQHF.

The J gene is TRBJ2-2, the V gene TRBV7-3; TRBD2 matches at 10 bases. CDR1 SGHTA and CDR2 FQGTGA come from the germline V gene. The CDR3 has 19 residues. The V segment lost 5 bases and the J segment 4 bases; nucleotides outside the gene matches: 16. Here the CDR3 DNA reads TGTGCCAGCAGCCCCCTCTCACTCAGCGGGGGGGGAGTCACCGGGGAGCTGTTTTTT. Its translation is CASSPLSLSGGGVTGELFF.

This chain uses TRBV6-2 or TRBV6-3 with TRBJ2-3; 10 bases agree with TRBD2. CDR1 and CDR2 (germline): MNHEY, SVGEGT. The CDR3 covers 17 residues. V shed 5 bases and J 4 bases; nucleotides not matched to a gene: 12. The CDR3 coding sequence is TGTGCCAGCAGTCACTATGCTAGCGGGGGACTGTCAGATACGCAGTATTTT. This encodes CASSHYASGGLSDTQYF.

The chain employs TRBV12-3 or TRBV12-4 and TRBJ2-1, with 8 bases identical to TRBD2. V gave up 7 bases and J gave up 5 bases; unmatched junction bases: 7. The CDR3 loop spans 14 amino acids. DNA of the CDR3: TGTGCCAGCATAAGGGAAGCGGGGGACAATGAGCAGTTCTTC. Translating gives CASIREAGDNEQFF.

This clonotype was seen at least ten times. The gene calls are TRBV7-6 and TRBJ2-3; no definite D call. The V gene lost 6 bases and the J gene lost 4 bases, with 11 bases spanning the gap. There are 13 residues in the CDR3. The germline CDR1 and CDR2 sequences are SGHVS and FNYEAQ. In nucleotides, the CDR3 is TGTGCCAGCAGTCTAACGGTGGCAGATACGCAGTATTTT. Translation: CASSLTVADTQYF.

This clonotype was observed many times. The chain has TRBV11-2 and TRBJ2-5, with a possible D match to TRBD1 (5 bases). Germline lookup yields CDR1 SGHAT and CDR2 FQNNGV. The CDR3 covers 13 residues. The germline V and J ends were trimmed by 5 bases and 5 bases, with 12 bases remaining between them. CDR3 nucleotides: TGTGCCAGCAGCCATCAGGGAAGGGAGACCCAGTACTTC. Translated, it gives CASSHQGRETQYF.